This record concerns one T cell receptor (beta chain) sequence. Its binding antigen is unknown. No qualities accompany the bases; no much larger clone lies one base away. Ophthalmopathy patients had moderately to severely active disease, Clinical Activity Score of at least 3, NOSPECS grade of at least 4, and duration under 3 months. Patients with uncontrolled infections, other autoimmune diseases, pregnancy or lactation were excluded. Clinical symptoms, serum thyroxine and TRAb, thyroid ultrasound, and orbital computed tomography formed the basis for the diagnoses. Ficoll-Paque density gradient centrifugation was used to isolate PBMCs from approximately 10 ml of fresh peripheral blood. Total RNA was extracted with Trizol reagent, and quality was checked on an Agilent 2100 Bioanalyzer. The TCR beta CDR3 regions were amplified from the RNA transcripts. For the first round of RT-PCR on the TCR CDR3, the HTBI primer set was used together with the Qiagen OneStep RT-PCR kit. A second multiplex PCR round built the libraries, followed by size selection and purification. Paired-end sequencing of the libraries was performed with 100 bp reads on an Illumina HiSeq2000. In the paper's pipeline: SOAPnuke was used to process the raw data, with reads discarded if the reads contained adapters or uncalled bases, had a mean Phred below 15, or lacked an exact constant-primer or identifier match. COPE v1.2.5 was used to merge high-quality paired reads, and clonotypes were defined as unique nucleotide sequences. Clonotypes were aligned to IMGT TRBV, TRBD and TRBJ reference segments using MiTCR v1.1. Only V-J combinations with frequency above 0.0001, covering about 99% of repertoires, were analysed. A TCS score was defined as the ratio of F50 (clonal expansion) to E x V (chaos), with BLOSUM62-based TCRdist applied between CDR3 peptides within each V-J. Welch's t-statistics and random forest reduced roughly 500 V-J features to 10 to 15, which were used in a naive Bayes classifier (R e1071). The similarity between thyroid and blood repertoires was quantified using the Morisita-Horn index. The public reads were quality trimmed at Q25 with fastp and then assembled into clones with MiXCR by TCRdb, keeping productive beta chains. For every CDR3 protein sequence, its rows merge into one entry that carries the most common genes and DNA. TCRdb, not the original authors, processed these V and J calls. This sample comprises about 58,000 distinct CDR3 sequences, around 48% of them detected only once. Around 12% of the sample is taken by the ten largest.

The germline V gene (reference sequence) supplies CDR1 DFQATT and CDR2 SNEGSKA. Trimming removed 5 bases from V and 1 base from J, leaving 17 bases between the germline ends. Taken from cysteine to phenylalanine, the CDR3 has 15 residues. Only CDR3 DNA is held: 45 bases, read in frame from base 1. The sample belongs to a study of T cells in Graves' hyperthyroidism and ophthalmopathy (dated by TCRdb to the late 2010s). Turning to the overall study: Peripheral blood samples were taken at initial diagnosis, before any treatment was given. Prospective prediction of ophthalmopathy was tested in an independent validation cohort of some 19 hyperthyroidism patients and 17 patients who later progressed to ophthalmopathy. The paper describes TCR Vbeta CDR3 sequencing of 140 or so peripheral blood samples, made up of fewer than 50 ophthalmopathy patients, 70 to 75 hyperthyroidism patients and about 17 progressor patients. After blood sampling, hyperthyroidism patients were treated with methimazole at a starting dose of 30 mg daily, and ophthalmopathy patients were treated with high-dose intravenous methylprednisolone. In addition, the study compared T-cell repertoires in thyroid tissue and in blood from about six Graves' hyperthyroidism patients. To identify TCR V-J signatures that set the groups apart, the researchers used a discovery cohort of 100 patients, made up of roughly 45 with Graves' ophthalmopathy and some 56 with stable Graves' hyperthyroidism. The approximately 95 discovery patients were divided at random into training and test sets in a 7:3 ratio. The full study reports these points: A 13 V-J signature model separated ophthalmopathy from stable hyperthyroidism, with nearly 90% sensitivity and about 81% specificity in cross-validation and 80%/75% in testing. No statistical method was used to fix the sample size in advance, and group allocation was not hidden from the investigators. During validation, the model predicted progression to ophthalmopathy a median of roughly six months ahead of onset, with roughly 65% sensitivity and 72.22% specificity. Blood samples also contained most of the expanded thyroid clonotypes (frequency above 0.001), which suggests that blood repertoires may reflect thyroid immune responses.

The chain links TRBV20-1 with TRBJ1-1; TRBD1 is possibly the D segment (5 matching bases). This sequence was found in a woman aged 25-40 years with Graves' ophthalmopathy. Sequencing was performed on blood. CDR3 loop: CSAHRDGRPNTEAFF. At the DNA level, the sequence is TGCAGTGCTCACCGGGACGGCCGACCGAACACTGAAGCTTTCTTT.